Here is one T cell receptor (beta chain) with its context. No antigen is known for it. Through a sample-barcoded 5' primer and a J-beta primer mix, a second PCR was run for roughly 7 to 12 cycles. TCRdb re-analysed the 5' RACE reads in MiXCR, keeping a single row per CDR3 protein. The sample includes 600,000 to 850,000 distinct CDR3 sequences, 25% seen only once; the top ten take more than 8.5%. The data were obtained in a study of blood T cells in healthy people across ages. Study results and limitations: It was found that TCR beta diversity correlated strongly with the percentage of naive T cells. A roughly linear fall in TCR beta diversity per million T cells was seen with increasing age.

The CDR3 consists of 16 residues. Trimming cost V 0 bases and J 2 bases, with 13 bases left between them. Germline loops: CDR1 WSHSY, CDR2 SAAADI. This sample was shared with a second study, whose subject was T cells of mothers and their children. That paper adds: The authors identified no persistent microchimeric T cell clones.

The TCR sequence derives from a boy aged 10-17 years in good health. Sequenced sample: blood. The chain links TRBV10-2 to TRBJ2-5; D might be TRBD2 (6 bases). The CDR3 region has the DNA TGCGCCAGCAGTGAGTCCCGCGGGACTTCTCAAGAGACCCAGTACTTC. Amino acid sequence: CASSESRGTSQETQYF.